This TCR beta chain was sequenced in a study of blood T cell repertoires in COVID-19. Study at large: Specimens from acute and convalescent COVID-19 originated in the United States, Italy and Spain. PBMCs, B-cell-depleted T cells, or T cells were the source of the cDNA or gDNA that made up the material.

This clone was observed once. As originally analysed: How many nucleated cells were present was estimated from reference gene primer amplification. Clones were sequenced by immunoSEQ multiplex PCR, and TCRdb holds only the in-frame ones, with some missing. V, J and clone size reflect that table, while D and trimming were determined from the DNA. The table records about 60,000 clones, around 75% of them present only once. Trimming cost V 3 bases and J 5 bases, with 10 bases left between them. Germline loops: CDR1 SGHVS, CDR2 FNYEAQ. There are 13 residues in the CDR3. Sequencing input: peripheral blood. This chain joins TRBV7-6 and TRBJ2-5, with D maybe TRBD2 (5 bases). This TCR was sampled from a human donor in a cohort sampled during active COVID-19. The CDR3 protein is CASSFPGGETQYF. The CDR3 coding sequence is TGTGCCAGCAGCTTTCCCGGAGGTGAGACCCAGTACTTC.